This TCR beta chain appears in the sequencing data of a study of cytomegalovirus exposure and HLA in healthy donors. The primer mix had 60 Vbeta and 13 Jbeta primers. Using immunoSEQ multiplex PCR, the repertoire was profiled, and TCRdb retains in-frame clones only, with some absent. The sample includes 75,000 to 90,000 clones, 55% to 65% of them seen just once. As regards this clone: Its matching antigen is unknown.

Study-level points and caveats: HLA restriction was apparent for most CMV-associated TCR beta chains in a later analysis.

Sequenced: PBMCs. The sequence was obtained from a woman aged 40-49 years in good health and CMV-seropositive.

DNA for the CDR3: TGCGCCAGCAGCCAAACTTTTTCCCCGGGACTTCTCTACGAGCAGTACTTC. It specifies CASSQTFSPGLLYEQYF. J is TRBJ2-7 and V is TRBV4-1; weak D call: TRBD2 (6 bases). This CDR3 spans 17 amino acids. V was clipped by 2 bases and J by 3 bases, with 20 bases between them. Germline assignment: CDR1 MGHRA and CDR2 YSYEKL.